This T cell receptor (beta chain) was identified during a study of OX40 agonist ivuxolimab in advanced cancers. Whole-study context: Cancers in dose escalation were hepatocellular, melanoma, renal cell and head and neck. Earlier treatment with anti-PD-1, anti-PD-L1 or anti-CTLA-4 was permitted, and around 36% had received some.

The protocol was immunoSEQ multiplex PCR, while the TCRdb copy is restricted to in-frame clones and leaves out a portion. Of 65,000 to 100,000 clones listed, about 92% were seen once; the top ten hold 0.33%. Broader study findings: Undetermined was the antigen specificity of the expanded peripheral T cells. Expanded clones belonging to CD8+ T cells outnumbered, on average, those of CD4+.

For this clone: Its antigen is not known.

V lost 2 bases, J lost 5 bases, and 3 bases stayed unmatched. The CDR3 length is 13 residues. Germline V CDR1 and CDR2: KGHSH, LQKENI. Here the sequenced sample was CD4+ or CD8+ T cells sorted from blood, taken in a trial of the OX40 agonist ivuxolimab. The TCR originated in an adult with an advanced solid tumor such as melanoma, head and neck, liver or kidney cancer. The genes are TRBV18 and TRBJ2-7; 7 nucleotides line up with TRBD1. The CDR3 loop is CASSPNTGDEQYF. The CDR3 DNA reads as TGTGCCAGCTCACCAAATACAGGGGACGAGCAGTACTTC.